The 16 T cell receptor beta chains given below trace back to one sample, sequenced in a study of beta chain features in type 1 diabetes. General observations from the study: The study found moderately but significantly shorter TCRB CDR3s in all four CD4+ subsets of Type 1 diabetes patients.

The sequenced template was cDNA made from the entire isolated RNA. Produced via immunoSEQ multiplex PCR; TCRdb's table is partial and in-frame only. The sample carries about 23,000 clones, about 50% recorded once. These TCRs are of unknown antigen specificity. The sample consisted of stem cell memory CD4+ T cells from blood. Receptors were obtained from a man younger than 30 with type 1 diabetes.

This chain connects TRBV7-8 to TRBJ2-3; D is possibly TRBD2 (7 bases). Deletions cut 7 bases from V and 2 bases from J, with 10 bases between. Germline CDR1 is SGHVS and CDR2 is FQNEAQ. The CDR3 contains 13 residues. CDR3 nucleotide sequence: TGTGCCAGCACCGCGGGGGCCACAGATACGCAGTATTTT. Its translation: CASTAGATDTQYF.

The rearrangement links TRBV5-1 to TRBJ2-7, with 11 bases that match TRBD1. The germline V gene has CDR1 SGHRS and CDR2 YFSETQ. The CDR3 totals 16 residues. Trimming cost V 3 bases and J 2 bases; bases outside gene matches: 7. CDR3 sequence: CASSSQPGQGAYEQYF. The CDR3 nucleotides are TGCGCCAGCAGCTCACAACCGGGACAGGGGGCCTACGAGCAGTACTTC.

The rearrangement links TRBV5-1 to TRBJ2-3; maybe TRBD1 (6 bases). From germline, CDR1 is SGHRS and CDR2 YFSETQ. Trimming took off 1 base at V and 2 bases at J, with 14 bases between the two ends. The length of the CDR3 is 16 residues. The CDR3 bases are TGCGCCAGCAGCTTGAGGTACAGGGCCCTCACAGATACGCAGTATTTT. Its translation: CASSLRYRALTDTQYF.

As concerns this clone: Mismatch with germline at one junction end may stem from a read error. The gene calls are TRBV6-5 and TRBJ1-5; TRBD1 matches at 9 bases. The CDR3 is 12 amino acids. CDR1 is MNHEY, CDR2 SVGAGI, per germline. In DNA, the CDR3 is TGTGCCAGCAGTTACCCGGGACAGGGATTGAATTTT. Translated: CASSYPGQGLNF.

The CDR3 DNA is TGTGCCAGCAGCGAAGACCCTCCAGGATACCAAGAGACCCAGTACTTC. Translating it yields CASSEDPPGYQETQYF. The rearrangement links TRBV7-9 to TRBJ2-5; D is undetermined. CDR3 length equals 16 residues. V lost 5 bases to trimming and J lost 0 bases, with 16 bases between them. The V gene's germline CDR1 is SEHNR and CDR2 FQNEAQ (reference sequence). The full variable domain, its missing parts supplied by reference TRBV7-9 and TRBJ2-5, is DTGVSQNPRHKITKRGQNVTFRCDPISEHNRLYWYRQTLGQGPEFLTYFQNEAQLEKSRLLSDRFSAERPKGSFSTLEIQRTEQGDSAMYLCASSEDPPGYQETQYFGPGTRLLVL.

The V call is TRBV18, the J call TRBJ2-2; a possible D gene is TRBD2 (6 bases). There are 15 residues in the CDR3. Trimming shortened V by 0 bases and J by 7 bases, and 12 bases separated the two germline ends. Germline loops: CDR1 KGHSH, CDR2 LQKENI. CDR3 sequence: CASSPPALAVGELFF. Here the CDR3 DNA reads TGTGCCAGCTCACCACCGGCTTTAGCGGTCGGGGAGCTGTTTTTT.

This clone was seen only a few times. The V gene is TRBV9, the J gene TRBJ2-3; the match to TRBD2 covers 13 bases. Germline CDR1 reads SGDLS; CDR2 reads YYNGEE. The junction had 1 base not matched to a gene; V was cut back by 3 bases and J by 6 bases. CDR3 length equals 14 residues. CDR3 region: CASSGTSGGDTQYF. The CDR3 coding sequence is TGTGCCAGCAGCGGGACTAGCGGGGGTGATACGCAGTATTTT.

The chain couples TRBV7-2 to TRBJ1-1; the D is unclear. This CDR3 has 13 amino acids. CDR1 is SGHTA and CDR2 is FQGNSA in the germline V gene. The V gene lost 1 base and the J gene lost 0 bases, with 3 bases spanning the gap. DNA of the CDR3: TGTGCCAGCAGCTTAGGTATGAACACTGAAGCTTTCTTT. Translating gives CASSLGMNTEAFF.

The rearrangement uses TRBV7-2 and TRBJ2-1; 9 positions agree with TRBD1. V was clipped by 5 bases and J by 2 bases; unmatched bases: 4. Germline CDR1 SGHTA, CDR2 FQGNSA. The CDR3 runs to 15 residues. CDR3 residues: CASSLGQGTYNEQFF. In DNA, the CDR3 is TGTGCCAGCAGCCTTGGACAGGGGACCTACAATGAGCAGTTCTTC.

There are a few counts of this clone. The rearrangement uses TRBV30 and TRBJ2-7; 10 bases are shared with TRBD2. The CDR3 runs to 13 residues. Per germline, CDR1 GTSNPN and CDR2 SVGIG (reference sequence). J lost 5 bases, V lost 2 bases, and 3 bases had no gene match. CDR3 sequence reads: CAWSWLAGDEQYF. CDR3 sequence (DNA): TGTGCCTGGAGTTGGCTAGCGGGAGACGAGCAGTACTTC.

This clone was detected a few times. J is TRBJ2-1 and V is TRBV5-1, with TRBD2 matching over 11 bases. The germline V gene has CDR1 SGHRS and CDR2 YFSETQ. Trimming took 1 base from V and 4 from J; bases not matched to a gene: 7. The CDR3 is 17 amino acids. The CDR3 nucleotides are TGCGCCAGCAGCTTGTTGACTAGCGGGAACCAGTACAATGAGCAGTTCTTC. This encodes CASSLLTSGNQYNEQFF.

The V call is TRBV28, the J call TRBJ2-7; 7 nucleotides agree with TRBD2. The CDR3 length is 14 residues. CDR1 and CDR2 (germline): MDHEN, SYDVKM. As DNA, the CDR3 is TGTGCGTCCTGGGGCACAGGACTAGTCTACGAGCAGTACTTC. Translation: CASWGTGLVYEQYF. The full variable domain, rest sourced from reference TRBV28 and TRBJ2-7, is DVKVTQSSRYLVKRTGEKVFLECVQDMDHENMFWYRQDPGLGLRLIYFSYDVKMKEKGDIPEGYSVSREKKERFSLILESASTNQTSMYLCASWGTGLVYEQYFGPGTRLTVT.

The rearrangement joins TRBV7-2 to TRBJ1-1; no firm D call. Germline CDR1 is SGHTA and CDR2 is FQGNSA. The CDR3 covers 15 residues. V shed 5 bases and J shed 7 bases, with 20 bases lying between them. DNA for the CDR3: TGTGCCAGCAGCCCGAAGATCCACATCTTATTTGAAGCTTTCTTT. Amino acids: CASSPKIHILFEAFF. Full variable domain (rest looked up from reference TRBV7-2 and TRBJ1-1): GAGVSQSPSNKVTEKGKDVELRCDPISGHTALYWYRQSLGQGLEFLIYFQGNSAPDKSGLPSDRFSAERTGGSVSTLTIQRTQQEDSAVYLCASSPKIHILFEAFFGQGTRLTVV.

This chain uses TRBV5-8 with TRBJ2-6; TRBD2 matches 8 bases. The CDR3 loop spans 17 amino acids. The junction had 10 bases not matched to a gene; V was cut back by 4 bases and J by 4 bases. Germline CDR1 reads SGHTS; CDR2 reads YDEGEE. The CDR3 loop is CASSQGLDQLGANVLTF. Here the CDR3 DNA reads TGTGCCAGCAGCCAGGGACTAGATCAGTTAGGGGCCAACGTCCTGACTTTC.

As DNA, the CDR3 is TGTGCCAGCAGCCCAGGACAGGGCAAGTGGCAGCCCCAGCATTTT. Amino acids: CASSPGQGKWQPQHF. V gene TRBV7-8 combines with J gene TRBJ1-5; TRBD1 matches at 8 bases. Germline-derived CDR1 and CDR2 are SGHVS and FQNEAQ. With 5 bases clipped from V and 7 bases from J, the junction kept 10 bases outside the gene matches. The CDR3 runs 15 residues.

The gene calls are TRBV5-1 and TRBJ2-5; possibly TRBD1 for D (6 bases). The end of the DNA aligns better with TRBJ2-7, so the J call may be wrong. Germline V gene data show CDR1 as SGHRS and CDR2 as YFSETQ. The CDR3 consists of 15 residues. The CDR3 here is CASSLGGTNSYEQYF. The CDR3 DNA sequence: TGCGCCAGCAGCTTGGGAGGGACAAACTCCTACGAGCAGTACTTC.